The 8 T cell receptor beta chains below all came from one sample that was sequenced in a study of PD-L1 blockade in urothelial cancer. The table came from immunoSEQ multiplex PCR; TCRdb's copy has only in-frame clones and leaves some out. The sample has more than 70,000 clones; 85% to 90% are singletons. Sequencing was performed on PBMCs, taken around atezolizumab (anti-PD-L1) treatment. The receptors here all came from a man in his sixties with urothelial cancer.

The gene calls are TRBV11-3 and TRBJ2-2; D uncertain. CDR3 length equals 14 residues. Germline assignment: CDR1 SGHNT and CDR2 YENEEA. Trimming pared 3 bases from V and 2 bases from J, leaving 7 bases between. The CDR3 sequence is CASSFAENTGELFF. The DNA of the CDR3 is TGTGCCAGCAGCTTCGCGGAAAACACCGGGGAGCTGTTTTTT.

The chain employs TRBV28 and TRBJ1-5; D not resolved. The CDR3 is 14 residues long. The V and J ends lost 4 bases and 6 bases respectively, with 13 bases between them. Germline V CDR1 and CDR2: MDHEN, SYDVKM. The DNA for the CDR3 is TGTGCCAGCAGTTCCACCGGTGTCCGTCAGCCCCAGCATTTT. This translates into CASSSTGVRQPQHF.

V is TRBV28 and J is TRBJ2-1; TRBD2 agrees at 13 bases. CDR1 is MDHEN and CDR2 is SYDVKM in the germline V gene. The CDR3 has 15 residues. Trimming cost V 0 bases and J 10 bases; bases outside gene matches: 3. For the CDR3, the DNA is TGTGCCAGCAGTTTATGGACTAGCGGGAGGCCCGAGCAGTTCTTC. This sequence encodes CASSLWTSGRPEQFF.

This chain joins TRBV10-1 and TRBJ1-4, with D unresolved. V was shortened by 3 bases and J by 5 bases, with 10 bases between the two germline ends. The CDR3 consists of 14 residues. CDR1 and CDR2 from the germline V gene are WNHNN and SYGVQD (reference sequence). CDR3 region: CASSDQRLNEKLFF. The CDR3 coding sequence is TGCGCCAGCAGTGATCAGCGCCTGAATGAAAAACTGTTTTTT.

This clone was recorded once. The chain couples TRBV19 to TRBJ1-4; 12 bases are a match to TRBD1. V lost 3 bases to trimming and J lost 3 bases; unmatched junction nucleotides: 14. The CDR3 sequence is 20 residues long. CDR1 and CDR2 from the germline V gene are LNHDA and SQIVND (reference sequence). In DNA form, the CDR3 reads TGTGCCAGTAGTATCGAGAGGGGGACAGGGGGCTCAAAAGCTAATGAAAAACTGTTTTTT. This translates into CASSIERGTGGSKANEKLFF. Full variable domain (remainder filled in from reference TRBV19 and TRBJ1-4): DGGITQSPKYLFRKEGQNVTLSCEQNLNHDAMYWYRQDPGQGLRLIYYSQIVNDFQKGDIAEGYSVSREKKESFPLTVTSAQKNPTAFYLCASSIERGTGGSKANEKLFFGSGTQLSVL.

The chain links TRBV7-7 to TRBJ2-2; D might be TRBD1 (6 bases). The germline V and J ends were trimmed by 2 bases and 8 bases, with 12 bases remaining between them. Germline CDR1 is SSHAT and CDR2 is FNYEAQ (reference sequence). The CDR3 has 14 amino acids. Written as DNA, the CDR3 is TGTGCCAGCAGCTTATCGAACAGGGAAGGGGAGCTGTTTTTT. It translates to CASSLSNREGELFF. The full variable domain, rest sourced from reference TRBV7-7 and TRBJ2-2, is GAGVSQSPRYKVTKRGQDVTLRCDPISSHATLYWYQQALGQGPEFLTYFNYEAQPDKSGLPSDRFSAERPEGSISTLTIQRTEQRDSAMYRCASSLSNREGELFFGEGSRLTVL.

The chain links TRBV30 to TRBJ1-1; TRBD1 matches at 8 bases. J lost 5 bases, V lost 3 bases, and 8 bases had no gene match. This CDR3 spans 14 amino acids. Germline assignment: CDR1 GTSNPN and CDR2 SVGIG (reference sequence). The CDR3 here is CAWRRQGLGTEAFF. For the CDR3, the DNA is TGTGCCTGGAGGCGACAGGGGCTGGGGACTGAAGCTTTCTTT.

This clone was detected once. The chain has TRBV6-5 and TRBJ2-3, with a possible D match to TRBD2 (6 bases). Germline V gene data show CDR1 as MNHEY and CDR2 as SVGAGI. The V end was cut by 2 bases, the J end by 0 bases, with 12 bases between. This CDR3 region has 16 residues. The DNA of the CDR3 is TGTGCCAGCAGTTACCGCGTAGGAGGGAGCACAGATACGCAGTATTTT. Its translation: CASSYRVGGSTDTQYF.